The table lists the clone carrying this T cell receptor beta chain with many counts. A single record per CDR3 protein comes from TCRdb applying MiXCR to the RACE reads. The repertoire includes about 140,000 distinct CDR3 sequences, about 11% of them detected once, and less than 1.5% sits in the top ten. The data derive from a study of human T cells and chemical hapten exposure. Overall study: Skin on the upper inner arm, roughly 2 cm by roughly 2 cm in size, was sensitized with 2% DPC.

As to time point: patch test 2, 6 weeks after DPC sensitization. The treatment was: therapeutic diphenylcyclopropenone sensitization with weekly scalp DPC. Patches went on only after blood had been drawn each time. V was cut by 6 bases and J by 0 bases, with 8 bases left in between. This CDR3 has 14 residues. The sample consisted of whole blood, taken in connection with sensitization to the hapten diphenylcyclopropenone (DPC). The chain carries TRBV12-3 or TRBV12-4 and TRBJ2-2; weak D call: TRBD2 (6 bases). This clonotype was sampled from a woman aged 45-60 years with alopecia areata. Some clones in this sample may be carry-over from other donors' samples. The CDR3 is CASRLAPNTGELFF. CDR3 coding DNA: TGTGCCAGCAGGCTAGCGCCGAACACCGGGGAGCTGTTTTTT.